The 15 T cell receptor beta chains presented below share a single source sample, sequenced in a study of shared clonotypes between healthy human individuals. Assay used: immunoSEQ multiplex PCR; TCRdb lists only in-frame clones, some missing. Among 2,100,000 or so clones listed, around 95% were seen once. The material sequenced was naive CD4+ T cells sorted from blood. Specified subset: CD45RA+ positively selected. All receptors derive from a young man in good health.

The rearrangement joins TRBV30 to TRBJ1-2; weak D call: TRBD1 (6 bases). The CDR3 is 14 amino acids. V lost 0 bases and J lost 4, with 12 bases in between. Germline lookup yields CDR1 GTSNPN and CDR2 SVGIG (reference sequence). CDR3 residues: CAWSVNQGPYGYTF. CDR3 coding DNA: TGTGCCTGGAGTGTCAATCAGGGGCCCTATGGCTACACCTTC.

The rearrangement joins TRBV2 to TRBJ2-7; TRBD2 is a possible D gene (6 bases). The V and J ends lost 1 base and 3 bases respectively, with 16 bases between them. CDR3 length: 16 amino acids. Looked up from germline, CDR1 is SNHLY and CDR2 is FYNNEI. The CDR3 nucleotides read TGTGCCAGCAGTGAAGATTTAGCGGTGGCAATCTACGAGCAGTACTTC. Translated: CASSEDLAVAIYEQYF.

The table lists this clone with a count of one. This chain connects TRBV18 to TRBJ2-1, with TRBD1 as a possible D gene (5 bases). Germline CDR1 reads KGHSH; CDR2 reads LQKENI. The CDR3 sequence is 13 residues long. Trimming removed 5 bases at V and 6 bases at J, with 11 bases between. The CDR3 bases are TGTGCCAGCTCATCCCAGGGTGGCAATGAGCAGTTCTTC. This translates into CASSSQGGNEQFF.

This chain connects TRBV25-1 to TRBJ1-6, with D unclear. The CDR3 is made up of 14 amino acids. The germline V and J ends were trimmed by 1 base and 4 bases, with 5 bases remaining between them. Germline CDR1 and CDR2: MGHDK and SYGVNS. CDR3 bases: TGTGCCAGCAGTGAATCGCGTTATAATTCACCCCTCCACTTT. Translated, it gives CASSESRYNSPLHF. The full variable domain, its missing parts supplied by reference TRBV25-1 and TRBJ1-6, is EADIYQTPRYLVIGTGKKITLECSQTMGHDKMYWYQQDPGMELHLIHYSYGVNSTEKGDLSSESTVSRIRTEHFPLTLESARPSHTSQYLCASSESRYNSPLHFGNGTRLTVT.

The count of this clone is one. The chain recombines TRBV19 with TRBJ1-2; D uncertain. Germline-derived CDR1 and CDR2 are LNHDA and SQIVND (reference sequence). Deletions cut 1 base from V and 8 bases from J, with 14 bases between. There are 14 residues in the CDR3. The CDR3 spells CASSIGVEGGGYTF. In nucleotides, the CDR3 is TGTGCCAGTAGTATAGGGGTGGAGGGCGGCGGCTACACCTTC.

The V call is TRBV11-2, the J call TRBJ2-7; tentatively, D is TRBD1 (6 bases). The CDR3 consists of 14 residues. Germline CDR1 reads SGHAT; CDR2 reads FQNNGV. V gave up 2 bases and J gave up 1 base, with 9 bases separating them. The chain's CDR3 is CASSLLGQSYEQYF. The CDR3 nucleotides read TGTGCCAGCAGCTTACTCGGACAGTCCTACGAGCAGTACTTC. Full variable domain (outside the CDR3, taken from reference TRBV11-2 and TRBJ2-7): EAGVAQSPRYKIIEKRQSVAFWCNPISGHATLYWYQQILGQGPKLLIQFQNNGVVDDSQLPKDRFSAERLKGVDSTLKIQPAKLEDSAVYLCASSLLGQSYEQYFGPGTRLTVT.

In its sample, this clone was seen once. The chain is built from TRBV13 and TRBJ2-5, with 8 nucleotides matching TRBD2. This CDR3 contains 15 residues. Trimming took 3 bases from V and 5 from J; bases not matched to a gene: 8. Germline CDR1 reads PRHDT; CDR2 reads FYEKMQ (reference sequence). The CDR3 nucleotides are TGTGCCAGCAGCTTTCCCCTAGCGGGTGGGGAGACCCAGTACTTC. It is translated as CASSFPLAGGETQYF.

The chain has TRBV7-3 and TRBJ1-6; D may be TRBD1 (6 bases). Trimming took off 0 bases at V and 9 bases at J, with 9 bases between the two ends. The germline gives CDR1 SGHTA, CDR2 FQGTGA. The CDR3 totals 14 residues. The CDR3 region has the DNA TGTGCCAGCAGCTTAACAGGGGGGTTTTCACCCCTCCACTTT. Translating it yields CASSLTGGFSPLHF.

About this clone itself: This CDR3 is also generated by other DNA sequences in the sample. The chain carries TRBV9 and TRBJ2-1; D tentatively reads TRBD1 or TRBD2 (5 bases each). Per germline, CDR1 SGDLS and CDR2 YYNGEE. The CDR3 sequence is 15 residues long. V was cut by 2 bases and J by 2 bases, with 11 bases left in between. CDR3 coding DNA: TGTGCCAGCAGCGTGACCGGGACGACCTACAATGAGCAGTTCTTC. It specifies CASSVTGTTYNEQFF.

The CDR3 loop is CASSLLTGGALNYGYTF. CDR3 sequence (DNA): TGTGCCAGCAGCTTGCTTACAGGGGGAGCATTAAACTATGGCTACACCTTC. The chain is built from TRBV5-6 and TRBJ1-2, with 8 bases matching TRBD1. The CDR3 sequence is 17 residues long. Germline loops: CDR1 SGHDT, CDR2 YYEEEE. The J segment lost 2 bases and the V segment lost 1 base, leaving 10 bases of the junction unmatched. Supplemented by reference TRBV5-6 and TRBJ1-2, the full variable domain reads DAGVTQSPTHLIKTRGQQVTLRCSPKSGHDTVSWYQQALGQGPQFIFQYYEEEERQRGNFPDRFSGHQFPNYSSELNVNALLLGDSALYLCASSLLTGGALNYGYTFGSGTRLTVV.

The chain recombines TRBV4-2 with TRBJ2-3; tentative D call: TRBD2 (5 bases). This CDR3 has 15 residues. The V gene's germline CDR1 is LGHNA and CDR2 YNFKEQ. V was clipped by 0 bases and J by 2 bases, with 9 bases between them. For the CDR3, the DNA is TGTGCCAGCAGCCAAGAGAGGGCCTACACAGATACGCAGTATTTT. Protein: CASSQERAYTDTQYF.

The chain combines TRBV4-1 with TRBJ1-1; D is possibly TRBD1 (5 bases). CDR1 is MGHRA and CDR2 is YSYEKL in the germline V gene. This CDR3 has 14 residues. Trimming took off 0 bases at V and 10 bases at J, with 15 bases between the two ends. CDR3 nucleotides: TGCGCCAGCAGCCAAGATCCCGGGGGAGGTCGAGCTTTCTTT. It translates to CASSQDPGGGRAFF.

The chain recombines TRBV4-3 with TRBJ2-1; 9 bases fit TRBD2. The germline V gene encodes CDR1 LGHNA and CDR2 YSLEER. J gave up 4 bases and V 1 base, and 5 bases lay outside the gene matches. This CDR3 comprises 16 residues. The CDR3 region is CASSQGGLATYNEQFF. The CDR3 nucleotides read TGCGCCAGCAGCCAAGGCGGACTAGCGACATACAATGAGCAGTTCTTC.

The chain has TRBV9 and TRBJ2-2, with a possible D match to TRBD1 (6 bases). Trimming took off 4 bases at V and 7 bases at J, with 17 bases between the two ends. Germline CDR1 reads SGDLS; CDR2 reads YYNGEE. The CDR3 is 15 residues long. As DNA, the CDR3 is TGTGCCAGCAGCCCCGAAGGGGGAGCAGTCGGGGAGCTGTTTTTT. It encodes CASSPEGGAVGELFF.

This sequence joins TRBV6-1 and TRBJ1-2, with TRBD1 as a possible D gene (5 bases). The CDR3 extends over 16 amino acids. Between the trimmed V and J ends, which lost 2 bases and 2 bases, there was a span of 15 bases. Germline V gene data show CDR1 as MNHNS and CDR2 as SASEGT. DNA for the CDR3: TGTGCCAGCAGTGAAACCCTTAGACAGAGCAACTATGGCTACACCTTC. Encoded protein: CASSETLRQSNYGYTF.